Listed below are T cell receptor beta chains from one sample, sequenced in a study of CD8+CD57+ T cells in acquired aplastic anemia. In TCRdb, the reads were re-called with MiXCR into one record per CDR3 protein. The sample shows about 160,000 distinct CDR3 sequences, about 50% of them seen only once. Material for sequencing was sorted CD4+, CD8+, or CD8+CD57+ T cells (not recorded which) from PBMCs. These receptors were collected from a human donor with aplastic anemia. Both conserved end residues are part of each CDR3. The order of the fields is CDR3 length, J gene, V gene, CDR3 protein.

cdr3_length: 15; j_call: TRBJ1-4; v_call: TRBV11-2; cdr3_aa: CASSPRQGMNEKLFF
cdr3_length: 13; j_call: TRBJ1-1; v_call: TRBV25-1; cdr3_aa: CASSLGEGTEAFF
cdr3_length: 16; j_call: TRBJ2-3; v_call: TRBV11-2; cdr3_aa: CASSFPRTESTDTQYF
cdr3_length: 13; j_call: TRBJ2-1; v_call: TRBV7-6; cdr3_aa: CASSFGGHNEQFF
cdr3_length: 14; j_call: TRBJ2-3; v_call: TRBV20-1; cdr3_aa: CSARDVGGTDTQYF
cdr3_length: 15; j_call: TRBJ1-2; v_call: TRBV18; cdr3_aa: CASSPPTKFVYGYTF
cdr3_length: 14; j_call: TRBJ2-3; v_call: TRBV30; cdr3_aa: CAWSVLGRTDTQYF
cdr3_length: 12; j_call: TRBJ2-3; v_call: TRBV6-5; cdr3_aa: CASSPIGETQYF
cdr3_length: 14; j_call: TRBJ1-4; v_call: TRBV18; cdr3_aa: CASSPGEINEKLFF
cdr3_length: 12; j_call: TRBJ2-3; v_call: TRBV20-1; cdr3_aa: CSASLASDTQYF
cdr3_length: 12; j_call: TRBJ1-1; v_call: TRBV15; cdr3_aa: CATSRAGAEAFF
cdr3_length: 14; j_call: TRBJ2-7; v_call: TRBV2; cdr3_aa: CASRGQGGFNEQYF
cdr3_length: 13; j_call: TRBJ2-5; v_call: TRBV10-2; cdr3_aa: CATVFGGSETQYF
cdr3_length: 15; j_call: TRBJ1-5; v_call: TRBV7-8; cdr3_aa: CASSFGQGFNQPQHF
cdr3_length: 13; j_call: TRBJ1-6; v_call: TRBV12-3/TRBV12-4; cdr3_aa: CASSARGRVPLHF
cdr3_length: 14; j_call: TRBJ2-7; v_call: TRBV29-1; cdr3_aa: CSVITLQGSNEQYF